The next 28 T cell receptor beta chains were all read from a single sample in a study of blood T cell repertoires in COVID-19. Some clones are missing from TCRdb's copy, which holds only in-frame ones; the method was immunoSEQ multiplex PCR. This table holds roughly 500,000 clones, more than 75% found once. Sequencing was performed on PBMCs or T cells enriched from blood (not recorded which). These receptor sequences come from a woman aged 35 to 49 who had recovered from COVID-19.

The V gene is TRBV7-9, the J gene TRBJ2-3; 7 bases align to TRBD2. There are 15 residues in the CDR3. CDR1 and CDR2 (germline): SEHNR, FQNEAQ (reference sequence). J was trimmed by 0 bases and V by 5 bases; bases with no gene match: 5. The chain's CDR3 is CASSLLGGSTDTQYF. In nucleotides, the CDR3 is TGTGCCAGCAGCCTCTTGGGAGGGAGCACAGATACGCAGTATTTT.

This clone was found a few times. CDR3 bases: TGTGCCAGCAGCCCCTCCGGGACTACTTACTACGAGCAGTACTTC. Translating it yields CASSPSGTTYYEQYF. V gene TRBV11-2 combines with J gene TRBJ2-7, with 7 positions matching TRBD2. There are 15 residues in the CDR3. J was trimmed by 3 bases and V by 5 bases; bases with no gene match: 10. Germline-derived CDR1 and CDR2 are SGHAT and FQNNGV.

CDR3 loop: CASRNQGASQPQHF. CDR3 in DNA: TGTGCCAGCAGAAATCAGGGGGCTTCGCAGCCCCAGCATTTT. This chain links TRBV27 with TRBJ1-5; the match to TRBD1 covers 8 bases. Germline V gene sequence: CDR1 MNHEY, CDR2 SMNVEV (reference sequence). Trimming at V came to 6 bases and at J to 7 bases, leaving 8 bases not matched to a gene. The CDR3 length is 14 residues.

The CDR3 spells CAISPSARQDSGNTIYF. Written as DNA, the CDR3 is TGTGCCATCAGTCCCAGTGCGAGACAGGACTCTGGAAACACCATATATTTT. The rearrangement links TRBV10-3 to TRBJ1-3; D may be TRBD1 (6 bases). Germline V gene data show CDR1 as ENHRY and CDR2 as SYGVKD. Trimming shortened V by 5 bases and J by 0 bases, and 17 bases separated the two germline ends. There are 17 residues in the CDR3.

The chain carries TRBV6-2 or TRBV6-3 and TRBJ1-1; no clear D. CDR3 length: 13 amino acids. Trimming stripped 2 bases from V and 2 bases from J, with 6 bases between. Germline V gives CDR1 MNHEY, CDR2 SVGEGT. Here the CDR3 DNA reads TGTGCCAGCAGTTACCACAGCAACACTGAAGCTTTCTTT. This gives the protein CASSYHSNTEAFF.

The CDR3 DNA reads as TGCGCCAGCAGCCACACAGGGGGCCAGAACACTGAAGCTTTCTTT. Translation: CASSHTGGQNTEAFF. The gene calls are TRBV4-1 and TRBJ1-1; 9 nucleotides match TRBD1. V shed 3 bases and J 1 base; nucleotides not matched to a gene: 3. Per germline, CDR1 MGHRA and CDR2 YSYEKL. The length of the CDR3 is 15 residues.

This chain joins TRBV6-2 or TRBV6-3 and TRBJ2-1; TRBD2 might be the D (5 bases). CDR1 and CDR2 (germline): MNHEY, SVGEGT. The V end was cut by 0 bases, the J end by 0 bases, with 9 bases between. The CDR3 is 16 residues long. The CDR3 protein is CASSYSRESSYNEQFF. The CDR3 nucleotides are TGTGCCAGCAGTTACTCGAGGGAAAGCTCCTACAATGAGCAGTTCTTC.

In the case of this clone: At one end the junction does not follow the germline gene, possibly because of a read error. The CDR3, as DNA: TGTGCTAGCAGCTTAGTGGCGGGACAGTTACAAGAGACCCAGTACTTC. As protein: CASSLVAGQLQETQYF. The genes are TRBV7-7 and TRBJ2-5; a weak D match, TRBD1 (7 bases). The CDR3 contains 16 residues. Germline V gene lookup returns CDR1 SSHAT and CDR2 FNYEAQ (reference sequence).

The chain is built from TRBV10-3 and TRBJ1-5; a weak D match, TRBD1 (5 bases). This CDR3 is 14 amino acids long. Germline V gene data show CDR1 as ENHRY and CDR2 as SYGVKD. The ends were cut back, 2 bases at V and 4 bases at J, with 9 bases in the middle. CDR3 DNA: TGTGCCATCAGTGAGATGGGGGGAAATCAGCCCCAGCATTTT. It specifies CAISEMGGNQPQHF.

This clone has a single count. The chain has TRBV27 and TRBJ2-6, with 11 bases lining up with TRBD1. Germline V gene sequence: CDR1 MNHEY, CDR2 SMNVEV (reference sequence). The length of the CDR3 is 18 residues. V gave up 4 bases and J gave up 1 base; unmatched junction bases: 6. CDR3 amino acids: CASSSDRGRGSGANVLTF. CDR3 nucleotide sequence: TGTGCCAGCAGTTCGGACAGGGGGCGGGGATCTGGGGCCAACGTCCTGACTTTC.

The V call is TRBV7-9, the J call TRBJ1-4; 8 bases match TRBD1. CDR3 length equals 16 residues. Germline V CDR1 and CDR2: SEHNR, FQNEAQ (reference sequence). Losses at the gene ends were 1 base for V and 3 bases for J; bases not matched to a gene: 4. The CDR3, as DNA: TGTGCCAGCAGCTTAGGTGGACAGGGCTCTAATGAAAAACTGTTTTTT. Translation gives CASSLGGQGSNEKLFF. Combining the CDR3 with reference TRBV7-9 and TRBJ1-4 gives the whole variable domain DTGVSQNPRHKITKRGQNVTFRCDPISEHNRLYWYRQTLGQGPEFLTYFQNEAQLEKSRLLSDRFSAERPKGSFSTLEIQRTEQGDSAMYLCASSLGGQGSNEKLFFGSGTQLSVL.

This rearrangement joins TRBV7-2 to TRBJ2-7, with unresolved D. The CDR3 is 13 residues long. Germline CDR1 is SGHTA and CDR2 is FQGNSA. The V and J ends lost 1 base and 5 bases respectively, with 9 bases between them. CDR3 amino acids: CASSLVRQDEQYF. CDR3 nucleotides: TGTGCCAGCAGCTTAGTCAGGCAGGACGAGCAGTACTTC.

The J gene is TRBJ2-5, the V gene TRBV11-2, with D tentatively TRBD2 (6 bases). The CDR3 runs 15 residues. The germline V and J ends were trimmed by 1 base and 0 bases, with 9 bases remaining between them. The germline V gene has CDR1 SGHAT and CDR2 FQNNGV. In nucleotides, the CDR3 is TGTGCCAGCAGCTTAGGCGGGATTAACCAAGAGACCCAGTACTTC. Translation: CASSLGGINQETQYF. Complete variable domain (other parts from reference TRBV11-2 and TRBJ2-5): EAGVAQSPRYKIIEKRQSVAFWCNPISGHATLYWYQQILGQGPKLLIQFQNNGVVDDSQLPKDRFSAERLKGVDSTLKIQPAKLEDSAVYLCASSLGGINQETQYFGPGTRLLVL.

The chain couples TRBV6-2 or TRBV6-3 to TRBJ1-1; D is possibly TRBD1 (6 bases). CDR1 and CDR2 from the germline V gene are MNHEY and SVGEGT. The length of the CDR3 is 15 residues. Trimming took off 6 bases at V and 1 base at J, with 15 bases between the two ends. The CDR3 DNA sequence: TGTGCCAGCAGCCCACTAGACAGGCCGAACACTGAAGCTTTCTTT. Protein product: CASSPLDRPNTEAFF.

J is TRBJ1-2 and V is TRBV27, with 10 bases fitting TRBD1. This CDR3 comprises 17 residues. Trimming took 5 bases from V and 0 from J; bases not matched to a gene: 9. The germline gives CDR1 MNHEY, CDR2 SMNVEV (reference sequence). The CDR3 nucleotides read TGTGCCAGCAGTCTCCGGACAGGGGGTCCAGCTAACTATGGCTACACCTTC. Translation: CASSLRTGGPANYGYTF.

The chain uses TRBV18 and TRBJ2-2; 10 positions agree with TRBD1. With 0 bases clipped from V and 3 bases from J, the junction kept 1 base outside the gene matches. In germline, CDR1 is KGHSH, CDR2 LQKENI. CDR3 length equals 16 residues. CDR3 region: CASSPPDRGYTGELFF. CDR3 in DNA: TGTGCCAGCTCACCACCGGACAGGGGGTACACCGGGGAGCTGTTTTTT.

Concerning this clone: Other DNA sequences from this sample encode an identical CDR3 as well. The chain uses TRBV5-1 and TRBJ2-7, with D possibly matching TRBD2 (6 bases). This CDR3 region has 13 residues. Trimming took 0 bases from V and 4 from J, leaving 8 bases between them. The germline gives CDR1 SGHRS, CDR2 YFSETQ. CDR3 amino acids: CASSLVGGYEQYF. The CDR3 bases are TGCGCCAGCAGCTTGGTCGGAGGGTACGAGCAGTACTTC.

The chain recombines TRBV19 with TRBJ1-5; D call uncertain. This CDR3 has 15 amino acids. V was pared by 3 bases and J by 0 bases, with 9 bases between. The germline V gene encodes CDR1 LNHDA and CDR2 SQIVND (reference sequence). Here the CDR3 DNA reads TGTGCCAGTAGTATTCTTCCTTATAGCAATCAGCCCCAGCATTTT. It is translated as CASSILPYSNQPQHF.

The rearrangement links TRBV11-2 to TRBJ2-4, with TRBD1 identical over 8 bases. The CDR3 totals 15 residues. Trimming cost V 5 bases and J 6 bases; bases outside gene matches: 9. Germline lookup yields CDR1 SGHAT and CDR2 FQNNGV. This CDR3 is CASSLRGLRGNIQYF. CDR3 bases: TGTGCCAGCAGCCTCAGGGGGCTTAGGGGAAACATTCAGTACTTC. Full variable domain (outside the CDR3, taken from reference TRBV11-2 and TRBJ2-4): EAGVAQSPRYKIIEKRQSVAFWCNPISGHATLYWYQQILGQGPKLLIQFQNNGVVDDSQLPKDRFSAERLKGVDSTLKIQPAKLEDSAVYLCASSLRGLRGNIQYFGAGTRLSVL.

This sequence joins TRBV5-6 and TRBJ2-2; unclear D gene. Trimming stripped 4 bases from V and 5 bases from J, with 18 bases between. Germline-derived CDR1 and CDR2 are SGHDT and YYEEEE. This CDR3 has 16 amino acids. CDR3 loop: CASSRTDKAITGELFF. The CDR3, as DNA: TGTGCCAGCAGCCGAACCGACAAGGCGATTACCGGGGAGCTGTTTTTT.

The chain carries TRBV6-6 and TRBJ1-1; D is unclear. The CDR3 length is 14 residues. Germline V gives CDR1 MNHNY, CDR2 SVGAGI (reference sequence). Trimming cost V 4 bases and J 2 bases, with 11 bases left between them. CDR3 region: CASSSGLLNTEAFF. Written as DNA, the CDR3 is TGTGCCAGCAGTTCCGGACTCCTAAACACTGAAGCTTTCTTT.

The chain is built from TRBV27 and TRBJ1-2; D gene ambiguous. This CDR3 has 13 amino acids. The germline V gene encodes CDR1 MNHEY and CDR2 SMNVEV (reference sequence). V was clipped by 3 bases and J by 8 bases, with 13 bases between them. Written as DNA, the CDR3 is TGTGCCAGCAGTTTCGGACCTACTAGGGGCTACACCTTC. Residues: CASSFGPTRGYTF.

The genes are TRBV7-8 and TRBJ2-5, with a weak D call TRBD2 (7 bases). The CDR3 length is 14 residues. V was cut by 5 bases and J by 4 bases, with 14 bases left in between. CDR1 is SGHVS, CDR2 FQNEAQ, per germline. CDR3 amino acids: CASSQWGGRETQYF. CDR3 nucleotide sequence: TGTGCCAGCAGCCAGTGGGGGGGGCGAGAGACCCAGTACTTC.

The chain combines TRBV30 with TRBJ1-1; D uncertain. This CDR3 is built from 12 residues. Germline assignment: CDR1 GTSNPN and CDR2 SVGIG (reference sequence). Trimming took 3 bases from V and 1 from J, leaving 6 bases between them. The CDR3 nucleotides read TGTGCCTGGAGGGGCGAGAACACTGAAGCTTTCTTT. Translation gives CAWRGENTEAFF.

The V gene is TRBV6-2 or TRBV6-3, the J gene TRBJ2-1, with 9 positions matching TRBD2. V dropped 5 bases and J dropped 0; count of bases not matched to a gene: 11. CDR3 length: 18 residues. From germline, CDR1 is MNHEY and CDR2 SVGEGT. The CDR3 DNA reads TGTGCCAGCAGTAAATCCATCATACTAGCGGGCTCCTACAATGAGCAGTTCTTC. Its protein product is CASSKSIILAGSYNEQFF.

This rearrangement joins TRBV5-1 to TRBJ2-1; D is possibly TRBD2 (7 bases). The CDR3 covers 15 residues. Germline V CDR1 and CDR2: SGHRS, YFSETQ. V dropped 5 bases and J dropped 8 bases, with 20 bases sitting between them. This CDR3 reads CASRSGTPGADEQFF. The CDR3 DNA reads TGCGCCAGCAGGAGCGGGACCCCAGGGGCCGATGAGCAGTTCTTC.

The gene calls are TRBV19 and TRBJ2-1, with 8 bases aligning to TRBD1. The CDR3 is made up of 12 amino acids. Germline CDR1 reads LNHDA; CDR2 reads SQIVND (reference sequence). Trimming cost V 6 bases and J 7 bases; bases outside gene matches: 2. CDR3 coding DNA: TGTGCCAGTAGACGACAGGGGAATGAGCAGTTCTTC. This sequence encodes CASRRQGNEQFF.

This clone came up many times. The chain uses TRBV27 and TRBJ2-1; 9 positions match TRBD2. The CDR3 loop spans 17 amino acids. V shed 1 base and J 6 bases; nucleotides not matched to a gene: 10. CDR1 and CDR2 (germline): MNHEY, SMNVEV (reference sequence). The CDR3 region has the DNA TGTGCCAGCAGTTTATGGTTTGGACTAGCGAGTTCCAATGAGCAGTTCTTC. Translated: CASSLWFGLASSNEQFF.